This record looks at one T cell receptor (beta chain) sequence and its context. Its antigen specificity is not known. No much larger clonotype is one base removed from it; base qualities were not supplied. This sample was taken from a study of PD-L1 blockade in urothelial cancer (TCRdb year 2017). A note on the overall study: Therapy was started at some point between 2014 and 2016 for all patients, and atezolizumab 1,200 mg was administered intravenously every 3 weeks. Twenty-five of 29 patients were identified as males with urothelial cancer of bladder origin, and a prior smoking history was reported by 18 of 29 patients. An ECOG performance status of 0 or 1 was recorded for the patients, and 0 to 3 prior chemotherapy regimens had been received by the patients. Blood samples were analyzed at 3 weeks after treatment start (second dose) and at 6 weeks after treatment start. Blood samples gave a median of about 140,000 T cells and 80,000 or so unique TCRs, with a median clonality of around 0.08. The study, an exploratory multi-omic analysis, examined somatic, immune and clinical correlates of response to PD-L1 blockade with atezolizumab in urothelial cancer. Pretreatment tumor samples and matched peripheral blood, collected serially before and after atezolizumab treatment, underwent TCR sequencing. Durable clinical benefit was defined as a progression-free survival longer than 6 months, and TCR features were additionally tested against progression-free survival and overall survival. In the same patients, pretreatment tumors underwent whole exome sequencing and RNA sequencing in addition to TCR sequencing. Durable clinical benefit was achieved by nine patients but not by the remaining 20. Pretreatment blood TCR-seq was available for about 27 patients, at least one posttreatment blood collection was obtained for around 25 patients, and tumor TCR-seq was available for around 25 patients. What the research found in general, with its limitations: Patients with durable benefit showed greater expansion of tumor-associated TCR clones in peripheral blood 3 weeks after starting treatment (n ≈ 20, p = 0.022). Because of the small sample size (n ≈ 30) and the many exploratory analyses performed, the results are intended to be regarded as hypothesis-generating. A pretreatment peripheral blood TCR clonality below the median was linked to improved progression-free and overall survival.

Synthetic TCR analog templates were spiked into each PCR so that absolute template abundance could be estimated from read counts. The immunoSEQ assay was used to amplify TCRbeta CDR3 regions from genomic DNA with bias-controlled V and J gene primers. Rearranged TCRbeta segments were sequenced at approximately 20X coverage. Per the original workflow: Sequencing errors were corrected by clustering and CDR3s were annotated against IMGT to assign V, D and J genes. Out-of-frame and stop-codon sequences were excluded, and only productive TCRbeta rearrangements were used in downstream analyses. To compute clonality, Shannon entropy was normalized by the log of the number of unique productive sequences and then subtracted from one. Fisher's exact test with Benjamini-Hochberg correction, at a threshold of adjusted p below 0.01, was used to find clones that differed between time points or between blood and tumor. TCRdb provides this immuneACCESS table in a form limited to in-frame rearrangements. Some clones are lacking; in checked studies, under half of them reflect an unresolved V gene, and why the rest are absent is not known. Clonal size and the V and J genes are those of that table, whereas D and trimming came from the DNA. Here the sample has approximately 100,000 clones; approximately 85% occur a single time. The ten largest clones represent approximately 2.4% of the sample.

The CDR3 contains 17 residues, cysteine and phenylalanine counted. Solely the CDR3 DNA is kept, with 51 bases framed from the first base. Unmatched junction bases come to 12, with V trimmed by 3 bases and J by 5 bases. The germline V gene yields MDHEN for CDR1 and SYDVKM for CDR2. The cohort included under 35 patients with locally advanced or metastatic urothelial carcinoma who were treated at Memorial Sloan Kettering on a trial protocol. Peripheral blood mononuclear cells were collected pretreatment and during treatment, with between 1 and 8 total time points per patient. The Qiagen DNeasy Blood extraction kit was used to purify genomic DNA from total PBMCs and tumor samples. PBMCs were collected pretreatment and during treatment and were isolated and stored as previously described.

The source is a man aged 50 or older with urothelial cancer. The V and J genes are TRBV28 and TRBJ2-5; 10 central bases correspond to TRBD1. This specimen was PBMCs, taken around atezolizumab (anti-PD-L1) treatment. The DNA sequence is TGTGCCAGCAGTTTTTTCGGGACAGGGGCGGAACAGGAGACCCAGTACTTC. Its translation reads: CASSFFGTGAEQETQYF.